There are many counts of the clone carrying this T cell receptor beta chain. iRepertoire HTBI primers and Arm-PCR of CDR3 regions built TCR beta libraries. A single record per CDR3 protein comes from TCRdb applying MiXCR to the multiplex PCR reads. The sample carries 350,000 to 500,000 distinct CDR3 sequences, around 20% recorded once. As for time point: persistent/refractory GD, antithyroid drugs over 5 years with positive TRAb. PBMC-derived RNA was used for the TCR library. The authors diagnosed Graves' disease using American Thyroid Association guidelines. The CDR3 is 15 residues long. From germline, CDR1 is SGHTA and CDR2 FQGTGA. V lost 1 base and J lost 6, with 12 bases in between. These data belong to a study of regulatory T cells in long-lasting Graves disease.

The sample in question was peripheral blood mononuclear cells (PBMCs), obtained when the disease was refractory, from a patient treated with antithyroid drugs. This clonotype originated in a female donor with Graves disease. This chain links TRBV7-3 with TRBJ2-2, with a tentative D call TRBD2 (6 bases). CDR3 DNA: TGTGCCAGCAGCTTAAGCGGGACCCCCCCCGGGGAGCTGTTTTTT. It yields the protein CASSLSGTPPGELFF.